The sequence of this T cell receptor beta chain was determined in a study of blood T cell repertoires in COVID-19. Study background: Sites in the United States, Italy and Spain provided acute and convalescent COVID-19 samples. The cDNA or gDNA used as material had been derived from T cells, B-cell-depleted T cells, or PBMCs.

After removal of 5 bases from V and 6 bases from J, the junction contained 3 bases not matched to a gene. Germline CDR1 and CDR2: SGHKS and YYEKEE (reference sequence). This CDR3 is 14 amino acids long. Authors' processing steps: By means of reference gene primer amplification, nucleated cell counts were estimated. The table came from immunoSEQ multiplex PCR; TCRdb's copy has only in-frame clones and leaves some out. V, J and clone size reflect that table, while D and trimming were determined from the DNA. This table has around 240,000 clones, 80% to 90% appearing once. Sequencing input: PBMCs or T cells enriched from blood (not recorded which). This TCR derives from a man aged 50 to 60 who had been exposed to COVID-19. V is TRBV5-5 and J is TRBJ2-1; TRBD1 matches at 12 bases. CDR3 sequence: CASRWDRGRNEQFF. The CDR3 region has the DNA TGTGCCAGCAGATGGGACAGGGGGCGCAATGAGCAGTTCTTC. The variable domain in full, with the rest retrieved from reference TRBV5-5 and TRBJ2-1, is DAGVTQSPTHLIKTRGQQVTLRCSPISGHKSVSWYQQVLGQGPQFIFQYYEKEERGRGNFPDRFSARQFPNYSSELNVNALLLGDSALYLCASRWDRGRNEQFFGPGTRLTVL.